This TCR beta chain was identified in a study of blood T cell repertoires in COVID-19. Study-wide background: Both acute and convalescent COVID-19 samples were obtained from the United States, Italy and Spain. The analysed material was cDNA or gDNA that came from T cells, B-cell-depleted T cells, or PBMCs.

Under the authors' procedure: Cell counts per sample came from amplifying reference gene primers. Sequenced by immunoSEQ multiplex PCR; TCRdb stores in-frame clones only, minus some. V and J calls and clone size are copied from that table; D and trimming were computed from the DNA. In the table there are about 140,000 clones, approximately 89% of which are singletons. V gave up 7 bases and J gave up 1 base, with 10 bases separating them. The germline V gene has CDR1 SNHLY and CDR2 FYNNEI. The CDR3 sequence is 13 residues long. Sequenced: peripheral blood. This TCR came from a man in his sixties with active or convalescent COVID-19. The chain combines TRBV2 with TRBJ2-5; possible D gene TRBD2, 5 bases. The DNA for the CDR3 is TGTGCCAGCACCGCGGGTATCCAAGAGACCCAGTACTTC. Residues: CASTAGIQETQYF.